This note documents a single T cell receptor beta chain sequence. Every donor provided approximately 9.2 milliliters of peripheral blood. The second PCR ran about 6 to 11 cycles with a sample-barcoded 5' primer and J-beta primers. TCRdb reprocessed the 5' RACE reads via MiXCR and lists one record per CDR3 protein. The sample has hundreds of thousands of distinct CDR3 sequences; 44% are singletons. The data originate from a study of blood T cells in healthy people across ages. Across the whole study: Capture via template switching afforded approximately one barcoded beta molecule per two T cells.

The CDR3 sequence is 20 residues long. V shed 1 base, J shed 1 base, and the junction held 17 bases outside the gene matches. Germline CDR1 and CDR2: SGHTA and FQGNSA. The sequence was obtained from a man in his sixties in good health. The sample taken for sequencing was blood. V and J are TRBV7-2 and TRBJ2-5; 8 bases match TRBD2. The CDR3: CASSLVPAGAPRGGQETQYF. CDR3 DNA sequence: TGTGCCAGCAGCTTAGTTCCAGCGGGGGCGCCCCGAGGAGGCCAAGAGACCCAGTACTTC.